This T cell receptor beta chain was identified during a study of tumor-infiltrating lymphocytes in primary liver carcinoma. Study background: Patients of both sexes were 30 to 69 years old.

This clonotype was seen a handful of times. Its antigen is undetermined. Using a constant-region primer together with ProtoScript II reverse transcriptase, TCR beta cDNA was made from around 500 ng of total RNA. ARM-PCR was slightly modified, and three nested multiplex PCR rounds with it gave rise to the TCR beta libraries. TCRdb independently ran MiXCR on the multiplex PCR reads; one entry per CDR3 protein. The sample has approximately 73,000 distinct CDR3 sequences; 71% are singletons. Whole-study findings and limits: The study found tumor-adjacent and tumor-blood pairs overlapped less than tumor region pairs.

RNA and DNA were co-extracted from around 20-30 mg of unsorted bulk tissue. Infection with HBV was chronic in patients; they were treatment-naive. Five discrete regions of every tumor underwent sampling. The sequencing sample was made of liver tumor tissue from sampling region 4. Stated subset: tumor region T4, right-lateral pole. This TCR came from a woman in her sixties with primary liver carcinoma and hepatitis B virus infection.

CDR3 DNA: TGTGCCAGCAGCGTAGGAGAGTCGGCTAGCGGGAGTTTTAAGGAGCAGTTCTTC. As protein: CASSVGESASGSFKEQFF. The rearrangement links TRBV9 to TRBJ2-1; 10 nucleotides agree with TRBD2. CDR1 and CDR2 (germline): SGDLS, YYNGEE. This CDR3 has 18 residues. With V trimmed by 0 bases and J by 10 bases, 16 bases remained unmatched.